These 8 T cell receptor beta chains were sequenced from one sample in a study of blood T cell repertoires in COVID-19. Clones were read by immunoSEQ multiplex PCR, and TCRdb kept only the in-frame ones, dropping some. The sample records about 190,000 clones, roughly 80% being singletons. Material: peripheral blood. The source is a man in his 60s with active or convalescent COVID-19.

The rearrangement joins TRBV7-2 to TRBJ2-1, with D tentatively TRBD1 (5 bases). This CDR3 comprises 15 residues. V lost 1 base and J lost 3, with 10 bases in between. Germline V gene data show CDR1 as SGHTA and CDR2 as FQGNSA. DNA for the CDR3: TGTGCCAGCAGCTTAGAAGCAGGGATCTACAATGAGCAGTTCTTC. Translated, it gives CASSLEAGIYNEQFF.

J is TRBJ2-3 and V is TRBV5-1; 9 bases match TRBD1. Germline-derived CDR1 and CDR2 are SGHRS and YFSETQ. The length of the CDR3 is 17 residues. Unmatched junction bases numbered 13, after V lost 3 bases and J lost 5 bases. The CDR3 bases are TGCGCCAGCAGCTCCGGTCGAGGGACAGGGAGAGGAGATACGCAGTATTTT. Encoded protein: CASSSGRGTGRGDTQYF.

V gene TRBV6-6 combines with J gene TRBJ2-7, with D perhaps TRBD1 (5 bases). Germline loops: CDR1 MNHNY, CDR2 SVGAGI (reference sequence). V lost 7 bases and J 0 bases, leaving 16 bases between the germline ends. The CDR3 totals 15 residues. In DNA form, the CDR3 reads TGTGCCAGCACGGAGTTTTCAGGGTCCTCCTACGAGCAGTACTTC. Translation gives CASTEFSGSSYEQYF.

This clone was observed a few times. CDR3 protein: CASSPGGRNYEQYF. CDR3 in DNA: TGTGCCAGCAGCCCAGGGGGCCGGAACTACGAGCAGTACTTC. This chain joins TRBV7-3 and TRBJ2-7; 8 bases are shared with TRBD1. The CDR3 sequence is 14 residues long. Germline CDR1 is SGHTA and CDR2 is FQGTGA. Trimming removed 5 bases from V and 3 bases from J; junction bases left unmatched: 6.

This clone has just a few counts. The CDR3 nucleotides read TGTGCCAGCAGCCCCACCCCGGGAGGAGGAAACACCATATATTTT. Translating it yields CASSPTPGGGNTIYF. The V gene is TRBV7-2, the J gene TRBJ1-3; D gene unclear. Germline assignment: CDR1 SGHTA and CDR2 FQGNSA. This CDR3 has 15 residues. V was cut by 5 bases and J by 4 bases, with 15 bases left in between.

The chain joins TRBV10-3 to TRBJ2-2; D is unresolved. Per germline, CDR1 ENHRY and CDR2 SYGVKD. The CDR3 totals 14 residues. The ends were cut back, 2 bases at V and 6 bases at J, with 10 bases in the middle. In DNA form, the CDR3 reads TGTGCCATCAGTGAGGTACTGCACTCCGGGGAGCTGTTTTTT. Encoded protein: CAISEVLHSGELFF.

The genes are TRBV14 and TRBJ1-2; D remains unclear. The V and J ends lost 0 bases and 2 bases respectively, with 7 bases between them. This CDR3 has 14 amino acids. Germline lookup yields CDR1 SGHDN and CDR2 FVKESK. The CDR3 spells CASSQDPANYGYTF. In DNA, the CDR3 is TGTGCCAGCAGCCAAGATCCAGCGAACTATGGCTACACCTTC.

This clone has just a few counts. The rearrangement joins TRBV6-5 to TRBJ1-5, with D perhaps matching TRBD1 (5 bases). The CDR3 length is 15 residues. Per the germline V gene, CDR1 is MNHEY and CDR2 is SVGAGI. V dropped 6 bases and J dropped 0 bases, with 12 bases sitting between them. The CDR3 region is CASRPLQVSNQPQHF. In DNA form, the CDR3 reads TGTGCCAGCAGGCCCTTACAGGTTAGCAATCAGCCCCAGCATTTT.